Below, 27 T cell receptor beta chains from the same sample are listed, as sequenced in a study of CD8+ T cells in alopecia areata. Reverse transcribed after extraction, RNA yielded cDNA as the sequencing template. Here immunoSEQ multiplex PCR was the method, and the copy in TCRdb shows in-frame clones only, minus some. The repertoire includes 140,000 or so clones, approximately 50% of them detected once, and roughly 0.99% sits in the top ten. The specimen comprised CD4+ T cells sorted from blood, sampled at week 0. The origin of the receptors is a human donor with alopecia areata.

Note on this clone: Other DNA sequences in this specimen translate into the identical CDR3. The chain recombines TRBV30 with TRBJ2-3; the D gene is possibly TRBD2 (6 bases). V lost 0 bases to trimming and J lost 4 bases, with 8 bases between them. CDR1 GTSNPN and CDR2 SVGIG come from the germline V gene (reference sequence). The CDR3 is 13 residues long. As DNA, the CDR3 is TGTGCCTGGAGTGTACCTAGCGCAGATACGCAGTATTTT. This sequence encodes CAWSVPSADTQYF. Variable domain in full (rest from reference TRBV30 and TRBJ2-3): SQTIHQWPATLVQPVGSPLSLECTVEGTSNPNLYWYRQAAGRGLQLLFYSVGIGQISSEVPQNLSASRPQDRQFILSSKKLLLSDSGFYLCAWSVPSADTQYFGPGTRLTVL.

Here the CDR3 DNA reads TGTGCCTGGAAAAGTCAGGGAGACGAGCAGTACTTC. Protein sequence: CAWKSQGDEQYF. The J gene is TRBJ2-7, the V gene TRBV30, with D possibly called TRBD1 or TRBD2 (5 bases each). The CDR3 covers 12 residues. Germline assignment: CDR1 GTSNPN and CDR2 SVGIG (reference sequence). The V gene lost 4 bases and the J gene lost 5 bases, with 12 bases spanning the gap. Full variable domain (remainder filled in from reference TRBV30 and TRBJ2-7): SQTIHQWPATLVQPVGSPLSLECTVEGTSNPNLYWYRQAAGRGLQLLFYSVGIGQISSEVPQNLSASRPQDRQFILSSKKLLLSDSGFYLCAWKSQGDEQYFGPGTRLTVT.

V usage is TRBV30 and J usage is TRBJ2-1; D possibly corresponds to TRBD2 (5 bases). This CDR3 is built from 15 residues. Germline CDR1 and CDR2: GTSNPN and SVGIG (reference sequence). V lost 3 bases, J lost 1 base, and 13 bases lay in between. CDR3 DNA: TGTGCCTGGAGCCTCCGGGCGGGTTCCTACAATGAGCAGTTCTTC. This sequence encodes CAWSLRAGSYNEQFF. The full variable domain, its missing parts supplied by reference TRBV30 and TRBJ2-1, is SQTIHQWPATLVQPVGSPLSLECTVEGTSNPNLYWYRQAAGRGLQLLFYSVGIGQISSEVPQNLSASRPQDRQFILSSKKLLLSDSGFYLCAWSLRAGSYNEQFFGPGTRLTVL.

V usage is TRBV29-1 and J usage is TRBJ2-7; either TRBD1 or TRBD2 may fit D (5 bases each). Germline-derived CDR1 and CDR2 are SQVTM and ANQGSEA. The CDR3 is made up of 15 amino acids. V dropped 5 bases and J dropped 1 base, with 18 bases sitting between them. In DNA form, the CDR3 reads TGCAGCGTTCGCCGTGGACGGGACCTATCCTACGAGCAGTACTTC. It yields the protein CSVRRGRDLSYEQYF.

The J gene is TRBJ2-7, the V gene TRBV30; TRBD1 agrees at 8 bases. V trimming: 2 bases; J trimming: 6 bases; junction bases outside the gene matches: 3. The CDR3 length is 12 residues. The V gene's germline CDR1 is GTSNPN and CDR2 SVGIG (reference sequence). CDR3 DNA: TGTGCCTGGAGTTGGACAGGGAGCGAGCAGTACTTC. Translated, it gives CAWSWTGSEQYF.

V and J are TRBV12-5 and TRBJ2-5; D is undetermined. Germline values: CDR1 LGHNT, CDR2 FRNRAP. V lost 4 bases to trimming and J lost 5 bases, with 5 bases between them. This CDR3 contains 11 residues. The CDR3: CASGSEETQYF. In DNA form, the CDR3 reads TGTGCTAGTGGTTCGGAGGAGACCCAGTACTTC.

This chain uses TRBV5-1 with TRBJ1-5; D not resolved. Deletions cut 0 bases from V and 4 bases from J, with 11 bases between. The CDR3 extends over 15 amino acids. CDR1 SGHRS and CDR2 YFSETQ come from the germline V gene. CDR3 in DNA: TGCGCCAGCAGCTTGGTGGCTACAGAAAATCAGCCCCAGCATTTT. Protein product: CASSLVATENQPQHF.

The chain couples TRBV30 to TRBJ1-2; D remains unclear. The CDR3 loop spans 13 amino acids. CDR1 is GTSNPN, CDR2 SVGIG, per germline (reference sequence). V was trimmed by 0 bases and J by 4 bases, leaving 9 bases between them. The CDR3 loop reads CAWSVDLGYGYTF. In DNA, the CDR3 is TGTGCCTGGAGTGTAGACCTGGGCTATGGCTACACCTTC.

Only one count was recorded for this clone. The chain has TRBV7-2 and TRBJ2-1; 7 positions agree with TRBD1. Germline V gene sequence: CDR1 SGHTA, CDR2 FQGNSA. The CDR3 runs 14 residues. The V and J ends lost 5 bases and 7 bases, in that order; junction bases with no gene match: 8. The CDR3 loop is CASSPGTAKNEQFF. The CDR3 DNA follows: TGTGCCAGCAGCCCCGGGACAGCAAAAAATGAGCAGTTCTTC.

The table lists this clone with a few counts. V is TRBV29-1 and J is TRBJ2-1; 8 positions agree with TRBD2. Germline V gene data show CDR1 as SQVTM and CDR2 as ANQGSEA. CDR3 length: 16 residues. J gave up 5 bases and V 1 base, and 10 bases lay outside the gene matches. The CDR3 nucleotides are TGCAGCGTTGAAGGACAAGCGGGAGTGATAAACAATGAGCAGTTCTTC. Amino acid sequence: CSVEGQAGVINNEQFF.

This clone was counted only a few times. Compared with germline, one end of the junction differs, possibly owing to a read error. The CDR3 protein is CAWNPDSHNEQFF. CDR3 nucleotide sequence: TGTGCCTGGAACCCTGACTCCCACAATGAGCAGTTCTTC. The chain links TRBV30 to TRBJ2-1; no reliable D call. CDR3 length: 13 amino acids. The germline gives CDR1 GTSNPN, CDR2 SVGIG (reference sequence). The full variable domain, rest sourced from reference TRBV30 and TRBJ2-1, is SQTIHQWPATLVQPVGSPLSLECTVEGTSNPNLYWYRQAAGRGLQLLFYSVGIGQISSEVPQNLSASRPQDRQFILSSKKLLLSDSGFYLCAWNPDSHNEQFFGPGTRLTVL.

CDR3 amino acids: CAWARGAEAFF. Written as DNA, the CDR3 is TGTGCCTGGGCCCGTGGGGCTGAAGCTTTCTTT. The J gene is TRBJ1-1, the V gene TRBV30; D not certain. The CDR3 sequence is 11 residues long. Between the trimmed V and J ends, which lost 5 bases and 6 bases, there was a span of 10 bases. Germline loops: CDR1 GTSNPN, CDR2 SVGIG (reference sequence).

The chain combines TRBV5-1 with TRBJ1-1, with D maybe TRBD1 (5 bases). Per the germline V gene, CDR1 is SGHRS and CDR2 is YFSETQ. This CDR3 comprises 14 residues. Trimming pared 1 base from V and 3 bases from J, leaving 10 bases between. CDR3 DNA sequence: TGCGCCAGCAGCTTGTCAGGGTTTGACACTGAAGCTTTCTTT. Its translation: CASSLSGFDTEAFF.

The CDR3 is CSVKGGAGPGNIQYF. The CDR3 DNA reads as TGCAGCGTTAAAGGTGGGGCAGGACCGGGAAACATTCAGTACTTC. The chain couples TRBV29-1 to TRBJ2-4; a possible D gene is TRBD1 (5 bases). The CDR3 totals 15 residues. Trimming cost V 5 bases and J 6 bases, with 20 bases left between them. Germline assignment: CDR1 SQVTM and CDR2 ANQGSEA.

V and J are TRBV28 and TRBJ1-5, with D perhaps TRBD1 (5 bases). V was pared by 5 bases and J by 7 bases, with 9 bases between. The CDR3 has 12 amino acids. Germline V gene lookup returns CDR1 MDHEN and CDR2 SYDVKM. The CDR3 region is CASSLGEQPQHF. The CDR3 DNA reads TGTGCCAGCAGTCTAGGGGAGCAGCCCCAGCATTTT.

This clone was counted a few times. This chain joins TRBV6-6 and TRBJ2-5; tentatively, D is TRBD1 or TRBD2 (6 bases each). Trimming left V 6 bases short and J 7 bases short, with 18 bases between. Germline values: CDR1 MNHNY, CDR2 SVGAGI (reference sequence). This CDR3 is 14 amino acids long. The CDR3 bases are TGTGCCAGCAGACAAGACGGGGGCCATGGGACCCAGTACTTC. Its translation is CASRQDGGHGTQYF.

The V gene is TRBV10-3, the J gene TRBJ2-7; D gene ambiguous. The ends were cut back, 2 bases at V and 9 bases at J, with 8 bases in the middle. Germline-derived CDR1 and CDR2 are ENHRY and SYGVKD. The CDR3 extends over 11 amino acids. CDR3 nucleotide sequence: TGTGCCATCAGTGAGGACCGGGCGCAGTACTTC. It specifies CAISEDRAQYF.

The rearrangement uses TRBV6-5 and TRBJ1-4, with TRBD1 as a possible D gene (5 bases). Germline assignment: CDR1 MNHEY and CDR2 SVGAGI. This CDR3 spans 15 amino acids. Trimming took 0 bases from V and 7 from J, leaving 12 bases between them. As DNA, the CDR3 is TGTGCCAGCAGTTACTCGGCAGGGTCGGGTGAAAAACTGTTTTTT. Its protein product is CASSYSAGSGEKLFF.

The CDR3 protein is CASSPPSPREELFF. CDR3 DNA sequence: TGTGCCAGCTCACCACCAAGCCCGAGAGAGGAGCTGTTTTTT. This chain uses TRBV18 with TRBJ2-2; no firm D call. The V end was cut by 0 bases, the J end by 10 bases, with 12 bases between. Germline V gives CDR1 KGHSH, CDR2 LQKENI. The CDR3 has 14 residues.

This rearrangement joins TRBV25-1 to TRBJ2-1; D unclear. V was shortened by 1 base and J by 6 bases, with 10 bases between the two germline ends. Per the germline V gene, CDR1 is MGHDK and CDR2 is SYGVNS. The CDR3 covers 14 residues. CDR3 in DNA: TGTGCCAGCAGTGAATTTAAGCTCCCCAATGAGCAGTTCTTC. It yields the protein CASSEFKLPNEQFF.

In its sample, this clone was seen a few times. This sequence joins TRBV18 and TRBJ2-1; 11 nucleotides match TRBD2. Trimming took 2 bases from V and 0 from J; bases not matched to a gene: 6. Germline CDR1 reads KGHSH; CDR2 reads LQKENI. The CDR3 covers 18 residues. CDR3 nucleotide sequence: TGTGCCAGCTCACCAAGCCTAGCGGGAGGCTCCTCCTACAATGAGCAGTTCTTC. It yields the protein CASSPSLAGGSSYNEQFF.

V usage is TRBV11-2 and J usage is TRBJ2-5, with D possibly being TRBD1 (6 bases). With 5 bases removed from V and 5 bases from J, the gap between germline ends came to 15 bases. This CDR3 region has 14 residues. The germline V gene has CDR1 SGHAT and CDR2 FQNNGV. The CDR3 region is CASSDRTVVETQYF. The CDR3 nucleotides read TGTGCCAGCAGCGATCGGACAGTAGTGGAGACCCAGTACTTC.

The chain couples TRBV30 to TRBJ2-3, with unresolved D. This CDR3 comprises 8 residues. The V and J ends lost 4 bases and 14 bases respectively, with 7 bases between them. Germline V gene data show CDR1 as GTSNPN and CDR2 as SVGIG (reference sequence). The CDR3 protein is CAWKVGYF. The CDR3 DNA reads as TGTGCCTGGAAGGTGGGGTATTTT.

The chain joins TRBV6-1 to TRBJ2-1; D perhaps matches TRBD1 (7 bases). From germline, CDR1 is MNHNS and CDR2 SASEGT. The CDR3 has 12 residues. Trimming shortened V by 8 bases and J by 12 bases, and 17 bases separated the two germline ends. The CDR3 spells CASGLPPGGQFF. CDR3 nucleotides: TGTGCCAGCGGACTACCTCCAGGGGGGCAGTTCTTC.

This clone appeared a few times. The CDR3, as DNA: TGTGCCAGCAGCCCCACAACAGGGAGAGGCTACACCTTC. It yields the protein CASSPTTGRGYTF. The chain recombines TRBV7-2 with TRBJ1-2; tentatively, D is TRBD1 (6 bases). CDR1 SGHTA and CDR2 FQGNSA come from the germline V gene. V was shortened by 5 bases and J by 8 bases, with 15 bases between the two germline ends. The CDR3 is made up of 13 amino acids.

This clone has only a few counts. V is TRBV23-1 and J is TRBJ1-1; 8 bases line up with TRBD1. TRBV23-1 is noted as an ORF with a role that remains uncertain. Unmatched junction bases numbered 10, after V lost 4 bases and J lost 0 bases. This CDR3 has 17 amino acids. DNA of the CDR3: TGCGCCAGCAGTCCATCGACAGGGGAAGCCATGAACACTGAAGCTTTCTTT. Amino acid sequence: CASSPSTGEAMNTEAFF.

The chain is built from TRBV27 and TRBJ2-5; possible D gene TRBD1, 7 bases. V was clipped by 7 bases and J by 1 base, with 19 bases between them. The CDR3 consists of 16 residues. The V gene's germline CDR1 is MNHEY and CDR2 SMNVEV (reference sequence). CDR3 DNA sequence: TGTGCCAGCACCCGTATCAGGGGGGCAAGCCAAGAGACCCAGTACTTC. It encodes CASTRIRGASQETQYF.